This record looks at one TCR beta chain sequence and its context. The sample belongs to a study of blood T cell repertoires in COVID-19. On the study more broadly: From the United States, Italy and Spain came samples of acute and convalescent COVID-19.

Germline V gene data show CDR1 as LGHDT and CDR2 as YNNKEL (reference sequence). This CDR3 has 15 residues. Unmatched junction bases numbered 4, after V lost 0 bases and J lost 3 bases. Assay: immunoSEQ multiplex PCR; the TCRdb copy retains only in-frame clones and omits some. The data show over 100,000 clones, approximately 88% seen once. This clonotype originated in a woman in her 70s with acute or convalescent COVID-19. The V gene is TRBV3-1 (or the pseudogene TRBV3-2), the J gene TRBJ2-5; 7 bases line up with TRBD2. The source material was peripheral blood. CDR3 sequence reads: CASSQDPGREETQYF. CDR3 sequence (DNA): TGTGCCAGCAGCCAAGATCCGGGGAGGGAAGAGACCCAGTACTTC.